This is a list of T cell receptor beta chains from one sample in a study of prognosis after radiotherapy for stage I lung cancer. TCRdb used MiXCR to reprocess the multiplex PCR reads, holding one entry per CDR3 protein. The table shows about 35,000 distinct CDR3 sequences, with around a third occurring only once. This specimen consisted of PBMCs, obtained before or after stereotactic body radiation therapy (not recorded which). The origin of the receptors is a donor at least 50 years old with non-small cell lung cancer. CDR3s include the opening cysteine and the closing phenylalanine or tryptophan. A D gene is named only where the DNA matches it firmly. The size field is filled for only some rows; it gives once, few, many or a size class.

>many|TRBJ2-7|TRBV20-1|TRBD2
TGCAGTGCTAGTGGGGGTCTAGCGGGGGACTACGAGCAGTACTTC
CSASGGLAGDYEQYF
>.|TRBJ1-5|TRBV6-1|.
TGTGCCATCAGGCCCCTTCCTCAGGTTGGCAAGGATCAGCCCCAGCATTTT
CAIRPLPQVGKDQPQHF
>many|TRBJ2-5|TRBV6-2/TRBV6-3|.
TGTGCCAGCAGTTACCCTCCGACGAAGACCCAGTACTTC
CASSYPPTKTQYF
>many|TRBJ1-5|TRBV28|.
TGTGCCAGCAGTTCTAGCGGGGGCGGGCTCTACAATCAGCCCCAGCATTTT
CASSSSGGGLYNQPQHF
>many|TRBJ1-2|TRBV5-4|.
TGTGCCAGCAAGGGAGGGGACTATGGCTACACCTTC
CASKGGDYGYTF
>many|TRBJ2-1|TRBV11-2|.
TGTGCCAGCAGCAACGGGGCAAGTGTCAGCAATGAGCAGTTCTTC
CASSNGASVSNEQFF
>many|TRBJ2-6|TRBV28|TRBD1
TGTGCCAGCAGTTCGGGACAGATCTCTGGGGCCAACGTCCTGACTTTC
CASSSGQISGANVLTF
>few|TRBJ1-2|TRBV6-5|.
TGTGCCAGCAGTTCCCTTACCACAGCCTTGGGCTACACCTTC
CASSSLTTALGYTF
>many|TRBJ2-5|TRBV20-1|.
TGCAGTGCTAGAAAGTCCCAAGAGACCCAGTACTTC
CSARKSQETQYF
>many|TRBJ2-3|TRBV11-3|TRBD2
TGTGCCAGCAGCTTAGGACGGCTAGCGGGAAGTATAAGAACAGATACGCAGTATTTT
CASSLGRLAGSIRTDTQYF
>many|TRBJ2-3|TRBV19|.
TGTGCCAGTAGTCCAGACCTGGGTGCAGATACGCAGTATTTT
CASSPDLGADTQYF
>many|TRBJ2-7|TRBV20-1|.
TGCAGTGCTAGACCCCATCAGGGTCAGAGTTCCTACGAGCAGTACTTC
CSARPHQGQSSYEQYF
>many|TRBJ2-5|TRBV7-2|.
TGTGCCAGCAGCTTGTCCCGGGCACAAGAGACCCAGTACTTC
CASSLSRAQETQYF
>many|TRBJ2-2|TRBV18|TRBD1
TGTGCCAGCTCACCGCCAAACAGGGGGCCAAACACCGGGGAGCTGTTTTTT
CASSPPNRGPNTGELFF
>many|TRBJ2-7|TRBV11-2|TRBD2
TGTGCCAGCAGCCCGCCGACTAGCGGGGACTACGAGCAGTACTTC
CASSPPTSGDYEQYF
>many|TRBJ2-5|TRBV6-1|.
TGTGCCGAAGCCGGGGGTTACCAAGAGACCCAGTACTTC
CAEAGGYQETQYF
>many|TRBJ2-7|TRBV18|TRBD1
TGTGCCAGCTCACACGGTCAGGGACAGGGTCGATCCGAGCAGTACTTC
CASSHGQGQGRSEQYF
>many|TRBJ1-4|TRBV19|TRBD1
TGTGCCAGTAGTGCACAGGGGGCTACCGGTGAAAAACTGTTTTTT
CASSAQGATGEKLFF
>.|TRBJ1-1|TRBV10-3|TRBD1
TGTGCCATCAGTGACCCCGGGACAGGGGTCACTATTGAAGCTTTCTTT
CAISDPGTGVTIEAFF
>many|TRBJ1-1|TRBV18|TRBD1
TGTGCCAGCTCACCAGGGACAGGGCGGACTGAAGCTTTCTTT
CASSPGTGRTEAFF
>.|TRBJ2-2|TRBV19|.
TGTGCCAGTACTCCCGTATCCAGGGCGGACACCGGGGAGCTGTTTTTT
CASTPVSRADTGELFF
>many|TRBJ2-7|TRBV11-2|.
TGTGCCAGCAGCATAAGGGACACGGTAACCTACGAGCAGTACTTC
CASSIRDTVTYEQYF
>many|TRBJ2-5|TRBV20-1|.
TGCAGTGCTAGACCCCCCGTTCTCCAAGAGACCCAGTACTTC
CSARPPVLQETQYF
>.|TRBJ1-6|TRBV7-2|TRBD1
TGTGCCAGCATGCCTACAGGGGTCTTTTCACCCCTCCACTTT
CASMPTGVFSPLHF
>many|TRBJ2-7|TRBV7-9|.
TGTGCCAGCAGCTTAGGAAGGTCCTACCAGGGGGAGCAGTACTTC
CASSLGRSYQGEQYF
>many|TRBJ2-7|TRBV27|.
TGTGCCAGCAGTCGCTCAGGGATCGGCTACGAGCAGTACTTC
CASSRSGIGYEQYF
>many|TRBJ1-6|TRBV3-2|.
TGTGCCAGCAGCCAAGATCGAAAGGGGAGATCACCCCTCCACTTT
CASSQDRKGRSPLHF
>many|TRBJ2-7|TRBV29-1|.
TGCAGCGCCCACCAGGGGGGGACCTACGAGCAGTACTTC
CSAHQGGTYEQYF
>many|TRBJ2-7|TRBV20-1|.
TGCAGTGCGGGGGGACCGGGACAGAGGACCCACGAGCAGTACTTC
CSAGGPGQRTHEQYF
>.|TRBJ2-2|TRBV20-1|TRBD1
TGCAGTGCTCCGGACAGGGGTACCGGGGCCGGGGAGCTGTTTTTT
CSAPDRGTGAGELFF
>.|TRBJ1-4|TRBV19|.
TGTGCCAGTAGTCCGACGCGGGCAACTAATGAAAAACTGTTTTTT
CASSPTRATNEKLFF
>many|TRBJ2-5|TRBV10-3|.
TGTGCCATCCGGACTCGGGAAGGGTCCGGGGGGACCCAGTACTTC
CAIRTREGSGGTQYF
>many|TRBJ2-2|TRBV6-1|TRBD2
TGTGCCAGCACTCAAGCGGGGGGCGGGACCGGGGAGCTGTTTTTT
CASTQAGGGTGELFF
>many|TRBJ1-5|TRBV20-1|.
TGCAGTGCTAGAGGGGACATTAGCAATCAGCCCCAGCATTTT
CSARGDISNQPQHF
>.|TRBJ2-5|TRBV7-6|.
TGTGCCAGCAGCTTAGGACTAGAGATAGAGACCCAGTACTTC
CASSLGLEIETQYF
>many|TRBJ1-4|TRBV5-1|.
TGCGCCAGCAGCTTGGCTCGGGGGGCTAGGCTGTTTTTT
CASSLARGARLFF
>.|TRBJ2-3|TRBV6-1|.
TGTGCCAGCAGTCAAGGGGCCCAGGGTAGCACGCAGTACTTT
CASSQGAQGSTQYF
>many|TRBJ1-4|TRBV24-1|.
TGTGCCACCAGTGATTTGTCGGGGGAAAAACTGTTTTTT
CATSDLSGEKLFF
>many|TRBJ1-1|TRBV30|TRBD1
TGTGCCTGGAGACCAGGGGGCAGGAACACTGAAGCTTTCTTT
CAWRPGGRNTEAFF
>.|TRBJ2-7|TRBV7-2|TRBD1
TGTGCCAGCAGCTCCACCCGGGACAGAATCTACGAGCAGTACTTC
CASSSTRDRIYEQYF
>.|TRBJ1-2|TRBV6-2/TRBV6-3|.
TGTGCCAGCAGTTACCCCAGCCGGGGGCCTAGTTCAGGCTATGGCTACACCTTC
CASSYPSRGPSSGYGYTF
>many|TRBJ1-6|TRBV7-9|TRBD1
TGTGCCAGCAGCTTATCCGGGACAGAGGGTTCACCCCTCCACTTT
CASSLSGTEGSPLHF
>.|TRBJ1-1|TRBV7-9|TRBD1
TGTGCCAGCAGCCTAGGGGGCGCCGGCACTGAAGCTTTCTTT
CASSLGGAGTEAFF
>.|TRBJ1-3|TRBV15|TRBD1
TGTGCCACCAGCAGAGATGGGGGGGTGGGGACAGGTGGAGGAAACACCATATATTTT
CATSRDGGVGTGGGNTIYF
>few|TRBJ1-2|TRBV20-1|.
TGCAGTGCTAGAGATGTGGCAGGGACTACCATTAACTATGGCTACACCTTC
CSARDVAGTTINYGYTF
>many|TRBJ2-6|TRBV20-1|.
TGCAGTGCTAGATCGTCCCTGAGGAACTCTGGGGCCAACGTCCTGACTTTC
CSARSSLRNSGANVLTF
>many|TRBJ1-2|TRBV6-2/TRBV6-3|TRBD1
TGTGCCAGCAGTCACCAGGACAGGCGACACTATGGCTACACCTTC
CASSHQDRRHYGYTF
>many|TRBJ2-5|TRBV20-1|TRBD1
TGCAGTGGGAGGACAGGAGAAGAGACCCAGTACTTC
CSGRTGEETQYF
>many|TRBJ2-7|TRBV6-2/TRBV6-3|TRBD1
TGTGCCAGCAGTTGGGGGACAGGGGTGGAGCAGTACTTC
CASSWGTGVEQYF
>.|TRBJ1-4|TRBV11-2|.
TGTGCCAACAGCTTGTCCCAAGTCTCCGGTGAAAAACTGTTTTTT
CANSLSQVSGEKLFF
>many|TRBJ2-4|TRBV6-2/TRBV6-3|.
TGTGCCAGCAGTGAGTTCGGGGTAGCCAAAAACATTCAGTACTTC
CASSEFGVAKNIQYF
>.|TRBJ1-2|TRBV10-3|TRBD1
TGTGCCATCAGTACGGGGGGAAGGACAGGGGGCTACACCTTC
CAISTGGRTGGYTF
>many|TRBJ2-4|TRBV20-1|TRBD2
TGCAGTGCTACAATGGGCGGGGGGCTAGCCAAAAACATTCAGTACTTC
CSATMGGGLAKNIQYF
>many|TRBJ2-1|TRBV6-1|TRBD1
TGTGCCAGCAGTGCCGGACAGGGAGTACACAATGAGCAGTTCTTC
CASSAGQGVHNEQFF
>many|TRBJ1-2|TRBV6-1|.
TGTGCCAGCGGGGGACGGACCGGTGTGGGCTACACCTTC
CASGGRTGVGYTF
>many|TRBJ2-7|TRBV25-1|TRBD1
TGTGCCAGCAGTGGGACAGGGGAAATCTACGAGCAGTACTTC
CASSGTGEIYEQYF
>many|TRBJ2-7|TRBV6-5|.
TGTGCCAGCAGTCTTCCCGGCTCCTACGAGCAGTACTTC
CASSLPGSYEQYF
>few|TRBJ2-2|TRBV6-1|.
TGTGCCAGCAGCCAGGGGGGGGAGCTGTTTTTT
CASSQGGELFF
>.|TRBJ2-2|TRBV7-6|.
TGTGCCAGCAGCTCCGAAGGGGTTTATGGCGACACCGGGGAGCTGTTTTTT
CASSSEGVYGDTGELFF